The rows below give T cell receptor beta chains drawn from one sample of a study of CD8 T cells in Susac syndrome. TCRdb fed the immunoSEQ multiplex PCR reads into MiXCR, producing one record per CDR3 protein. In the table there are approximately 180,000 distinct CDR3 sequences, around 95% of which are singletons. Sequencing used CD4+ T cells from PBMCs. The source is a human donor with multiple sclerosis. Both conserved end residues are trimmed from each CDR3. A D gene is named only where the DNA matches it firmly.

TRBV14	TRBJ2-5	TRBD2	ASSFRLAGEETQY
TRBV4-2	TRBJ2-4	NA	ASSQQTVWGAIQY
TRBV14	TRBJ2-1	NA	ASSSYGVYNEQF
TRBV15	TRBJ2-5	NA	ATSRVGETQY
TRBV20-1	TRBJ1-1	NA	SARTDPNTEAF
TRBV12-3/TRBV12-4	TRBJ1-1	NA	ASSRAEEDEAF
TRBV12-3/TRBV12-4	TRBJ1-5	NA	ASSLGQSNQPQH
TRBV3-1	TRBJ1-2	TRBD1	ASRQTGGPYGYT
TRBV7-2	TRBJ1-5	NA	ASSQRGDQPQH
TRBV20-1	TRBJ2-5	NA	SARRDTAQY
TRBV7-9	TRBJ2-3	NA	ASSYLLADLSDTQY
TRBV12-5	TRBJ2-5	TRBD1	ASGLTQGQVSETQY
TRBV18	TRBJ1-1	NA	ASSPPQRGEAF
TRBV28	TRBJ2-2	TRBD1	ASSYETGGKRELF
TRBV4-2	TRBJ2-1	NA	ASSQQTGYNEQF
TRBV11-2	TRBJ2-5	NA	ASSLVYGETQY
TRBV12-3/TRBV12-4	TRBJ2-7	TRBD2	ASSLGGGSSYEQY